This is a list of T cell receptor beta chains from one sample in a study of cytomegalovirus exposure and HLA in healthy donors. Profiling relied on immunoSEQ multiplex PCR, and the TCRdb table lists in-frame clones only, not all of them. The sample contains roughly 80,000 clones, under 80% of which appear only once. Sequencing input: PBMCs. All receptors come from a male donor in good health and CMV-seropositive. Each CDR3 is given with its conserved first and last residue. Each record gives: V gene, clone size, J gene, D gene, CDR3 DNA, CDR3 protein. A D gene is named only where the DNA matches it firmly. Not all rows give a size; the values are once, few, many and, for expanded clones, a class.

>TRBV27|few|TRBJ2-5|TRBD2
TGTGCCAGCAGTATCCGACTAGCGGGGCGGCAAGAGACCCAGTACTTC
CASSIRLAGRQETQYF
>TRBV9|few|TRBJ1-6|.
TGTGCCAGCAGCGTAGGGCAGGAGCGGGTTTCACCCCTCCACTTT
CASSVGQERVSPLHF
>TRBV4-1|.|TRBJ1-5|TRBD1
TGCGCCAGCAGCCTTGCCGGACAGGGTAATCAGCCCCAGCATTTT
CASSLAGQGNQPQHF
>TRBV19|.|TRBJ2-7|TRBD1
TGTGCCAGTAGTATTCAGGGACAGGGAATTTACGAGCAGTACTTC
CASSIQGQGIYEQYF
>TRBV12-5|.|TRBJ1-5|.
TGTGCTAGTGGTTTCGGCGGTAATCAGCCCCAGCATTTT
CASGFGGNQPQHF
>TRBV4-2|few|TRBJ2-3|.
TGTGCCAGCAGCCAAGATGCGAGTAATACGCAGTATTTT
CASSQDASNTQYF
>TRBV19|.|TRBJ2-2|TRBD2
TGTGCCAGTAGTACCTATCGGCTAGCGGGAGGGAACAACACCGGGGAGCTGTTTTTT
CASSTYRLAGGNNTGELFF
>TRBV18|.|TRBJ2-7|TRBD1
TGTGCCAGCTCACACCCGGACAGGGGAAGCTCCTACGAGCAGTACTTC
CASSHPDRGSSYEQYF
>TRBV6-5|medium-sized|TRBJ1-1|TRBD1
TGTGCCAGCAGTACGGACAGGAGGGTTTTCGCTGAAGCTTTCTTT
CASSTDRRVFAEAFF
>TRBV5-1|.|TRBJ2-3|.
TGCGCCAGCAGCTTGGGGGCCGGTGGCACAGATACGCAGTATTTT
CASSLGAGGTDTQYF
>TRBV4-1|.|TRBJ1-6|.
TGCGCCAGCAGCCAAGGTCGGACAGTGGATAATTCACCCCTCCACTTT
CASSQGRTVDNSPLHF
>TRBV30|.|TRBJ2-7|.
TGTGCCTGGACCTCTCCAGGGGACGAGCAGTACTTC
CAWTSPGDEQYF
>TRBV7-2|.|TRBJ2-1|TRBD2
TGTGCCAGCAGCTTAGGGAGACTAGCGGGGGGACACAATGAGCAGTTCTTC
CASSLGRLAGGHNEQFF
>TRBV5-6|once|TRBJ2-5|.
TGTGCCAGCAGCTTGGGGACAGTCTCCGAGACCCAGTACTTC
CASSLGTVSETQYF
>TRBV5-4|.|TRBJ2-4|TRBD2
TGTGCCAGCAGCTTTGACGGACTAGCCTGGAAAAACATTCAGTACTTC
CASSFDGLAWKNIQYF
>TRBV6-1|.|TRBJ1-1|TRBD1
TGTGCCAGCAGTGTCAGCTCAGGGGGCACTGAAGCTTTCTTT
CASSVSSGGTEAFF